Shown below are 9 T cell receptor beta chains from a single sample sequenced in a study of shared clonotypes between healthy human individuals. Assay used: immunoSEQ multiplex PCR; TCRdb lists only in-frame clones, some missing. This sample has 2 million to 2.5 million clones; roughly 90% occur once, and the top ten carry 0.37%. The sample consisted of naive CD4+ T cells from PBMCs. The subset: CD45RA+ positively selected. Receptor source: a man between 18 and 35 years old in good health. Some clones in this sample may be carry-over from other donors' samples.

With regard to this clone: Other DNA sequences from this sample encode an identical CDR3 as well. In DNA form, the CDR3 reads TGTGCCAGTAGTATCTACGGAGAGACCCAGTACTTC. Translating gives CASSIYGETQYF. J is TRBJ2-5 and V is TRBV19; no clear D gene. V was clipped by 3 bases and J by 4 bases, with 6 bases between them. This CDR3 spans 12 amino acids. CDR1 and CDR2 from the germline V gene are LNHDA and SQIVND (reference sequence).

The V gene is TRBV28, the J gene TRBJ2-3, with TRBD2 matching 7 bases. J lost 2 bases, V lost 6 bases, and 11 bases had no gene match. Germline lookup yields CDR1 MDHEN and CDR2 SYDVKM. The CDR3 extends over 16 amino acids. CDR3 region: CASSSTTSVYTDTQYF. CDR3 nucleotide sequence: TGTGCCAGCAGCTCGACAACTAGCGTTTACACAGATACGCAGTATTTT.

This clone was counted a single time. This chain connects TRBV9 to TRBJ1-2; D uncertain. The CDR3 extends over 14 amino acids. The V end lost 3 bases, the J end lost 4 bases, and 13 bases lay between the germline ends. Looked up from germline, CDR1 is SGDLS and CDR2 is YYNGEE. CDR3 region: CASSANQDSYGYTF. CDR3 nucleotide sequence: TGTGCCAGCAGCGCTAACCAGGATTCCTATGGCTACACCTTC.

The CDR3 coding sequence is TGTGCCAGCAGCCAAGGAGTATCGGGAGACGCCTCATACCTAGCCAAAAACATTCAGTACTTC. This gives the protein CASSQGVSGDASYLAKNIQYF. The chain uses TRBV14 and TRBJ2-4, with D perhaps TRBD2 (6 bases). Per germline, CDR1 SGHDN and CDR2 FVKESK. The CDR3 consists of 21 residues. Trimming left V 1 base short and J 0 bases short, with 25 bases between.

J is TRBJ2-1 and V is TRBV21-1; the table's D call of TRBD2 was not tested on the DNA. TRBV21-1 is a documented pseudogene. The CDR3 contains 15 residues. CDR3 DNA sequence: TGTGCCAGCCAAACCCCGGGACTAGGATCCTATGAGCAGTTCTTC. Encoded protein: CASQTPGLGSYEQFF.

The chain employs TRBV28 and TRBJ2-5, with TRBD2 matching over 7 bases. V trimming: 2 bases; J trimming: 10 bases; junction bases outside the gene matches: 10. Germline loops: CDR1 MDHEN, CDR2 SYDVKM. The CDR3 spans 14 residues. DNA for the CDR3: TGTGCCAGCAGTTTACCGACTAGCCCACGGTTCCAGTACTTC. This encodes CASSLPTSPRFQYF.

The chain is built from TRBV5-1 and TRBJ2-7; 13 nucleotides align to TRBD2. With 3 bases clipped from V and 4 bases from J, the junction kept 7 bases outside the gene matches. The CDR3 is 16 amino acids. Germline loops: CDR1 SGHRS, CDR2 YFSETQ. The CDR3 is CASSSGLAGDRYEQYF. The CDR3 region has the DNA TGCGCCAGCAGCTCAGGACTAGCGGGAGATAGATACGAGCAGTACTTC.

The V and J genes are TRBV7-9 and TRBJ2-2, with 10 bases that match TRBD2. This CDR3 region has 18 residues. In germline, CDR1 is SEHNR, CDR2 FQNEAQ (reference sequence). Unmatched junction bases numbered 9, after V lost 5 bases and J lost 0 bases. The CDR3 DNA sequence: TGTGCCAGCAGCGTCCTTGGACTAGCGGCTCCGAACACCGGGGAGCTGTTTTTT. The encoded protein is CASSVLGLAAPNTGELFF.

This clone was picked up one time. V is TRBV7-3 and J is TRBJ1-1; D is perhaps TRBD1 (6 bases). The germline V and J ends were trimmed by 2 bases and 6 bases, with 13 bases remaining between them. Germline V lookup: CDR1 SGHTA, CDR2 FQGTGA. There are 14 residues in the CDR3. The chain's CDR3 is CASSLSSSGAEAFF. The DNA of the CDR3 is TGTGCCAGCAGCTTATCTTCATCAGGGGCTGAAGCTTTCTTT.